This is a list of T cell receptor beta chains from one sample in a study of PD-1 blockade in classical Hodgkin lymphoma. Sequencing was performed with immunoSEQ multiplex PCR; in TCRdb, only in-frame clones are kept and a portion is missing. The sample holds tens of thousands of clones; 84% are singletons and the top ten take approximately 2%. The sequences come from CD4+ T cells from blood, collected at baseline. These receptors were collected from a human donor with classical Hodgkin lymphoma. The CDR3 runs from the conserved cysteine through the conserved F or W. The D gene is left open where the match is weak. Clone size is stated in some rows and not others, as once, few, many or a class when expanded.

TRBJ2-1 TRBD2 - TRBV14 TGTGCCAGCAGCCCCCGCCTAGCGGGGAGCAATGAGCAGTTCTTC CASSPRLAGSNEQFF
TRBJ1-1 - - TRBV2 TGTGCCAGCAATTTAGGCCGGGGGGGATTTGAAGCTTTCTTT CASNLGRGGFEAFF
TRBJ2-7 - - TRBV18 TGTGCCAGCTCCCCCGGACAGACCCTCTACGAGCAGTACTTC CASSPGQTLYEQYF
TRBJ1-2 - - TRBV6-5 TGTGCCAGCAGTTACTCGAGAAGAGGGGGAAACTATGGCTACACCTTC CASSYSRRGGNYGYTF
TRBJ2-1 - few TRBV5-1 TGCGCCAGCAGCCAAGACGGGCTTAGCTCCTACAATGAGCAGTTCTTC CASSQDGLSSYNEQFF
TRBJ1-4 TRBD1 - TRBV5-1 TGCGCCAGCCGACAGGGAACGCGCGAAAAACTGTTTTTT CASRQGTREKLFF
TRBJ1-6 - - TRBV2 TGTGCCAGCATCGAGGGGGAAGAGCCCCTCCACTTT CASIEGEEPLHF
TRBJ1-5 - - TRBV6-5 TGTGCCAGCAGTTATACAGAACCTAAGAACAATCAGCCCCAGCATTTT CASSYTEPKNNQPQHF
TRBJ1-2 - - TRBV5-6 TGTGCCAGCAGCCCGGGCGACTATGGCTACACCTTC CASSPGDYGYTF
TRBJ2-7 TRBD1 - TRBV5-1 TGCGCCAGCAGCTCTATACCGGGACAGGGGTACGAGCAGTACTTC CASSSIPGQGYEQYF
TRBJ2-7 - - TRBV7-2 TGTGCCAGCAGCTCTGACCGCGTTGGCGAGCAGTACTTC CASSSDRVGEQYF
TRBJ2-1 TRBD2 - TRBV18 TGTGCCAGCTCACCCCTAGCGGGGGGTGGGAATGAGCAGTTCTTC CASSPLAGGGNEQFF
TRBJ1-3 - - TRBV7-2 TGTGCCAGCAGCCCAAATGGGGGGCTCAACACCATATATTTT CASSPNGGLNTIYF
TRBJ1-3 - - TRBV10-3 TGTGCCATCAGTCCGACGGACTACGCGGACACCATATATTTT CAISPTDYADTIYF